Described below is a single T cell receptor beta chain sequence and its context. This specimen comes from a study of CD8 T cells in Susac syndrome. With V trimmed by 0 bases and J by 4 bases, 7 bases remained unmatched. Germline assignment: CDR1 DFQATT and CDR2 SNEGSKA (reference sequence). The CDR3 runs 15 residues. It was with random hexamers that roughly 0.5 to 1 ug RNA was reverse transcribed. An immunoSEQ multiplex PCR amplified TCR beta CDR3 over 54 Vbeta and 13 Jbeta. MiXCR, run by TCRdb on the immunoSEQ multiplex PCR reads, gives a single entry per CDR3 protein. The sample has approximately 150,000 distinct CDR3 sequences, less than 95% seen once. High-throughput TCR beta sequencing covered peripheral CD8+ and CD4+ T cells. Both CD4+ and CD8+ T cells were negatively isolated, and TEMRA cells underwent FACS enrichment.

The sequenced sample was CD4+ T cells from PBMCs. The clonotype comes from a human donor with multiple sclerosis. This chain links TRBV20-1 with TRBJ2-3; 7 nucleotides match TRBD2. CDR3 nucleotide sequence: TGCAGTGCTAGAGATATCCGCGGGAGCGCAGATACGCAGTATTTT. It is translated as CSARDIRGSADTQYF.